This T cell receptor (beta chain) came from a study of blood T cells in healthy people across ages. Study findings and constraints: Relative to aged donors, long-lived donors carried more naive CD4+ cells and displayed higher diversity.

Of note for this clonotype: Its specificity is not known.

Looked up from germline, CDR1 is SEHNR and CDR2 is FQNEAQ (reference sequence). The CDR3 sequence is 14 residues long. Trimming removed 5 bases from V and 8 bases from J; junction bases left unmatched: 5. Sample-barcoded 5' priming and a J-beta primer mix drove a second PCR of roughly 6 to 12 cycles. TCRdb re-analysed the 5' RACE reads in MiXCR, keeping a single row per CDR3 protein. Of around 1,600,000 distinct CDR3 sequences in the sample, approximately 39% were seen once. Sequencing used blood. This TCR came from a woman aged 18-29 years in good health. The chain uses TRBV7-9 and TRBJ1-4; 10 positions agree with TRBD1. CDR3: CASSNRQGAEKLFF. The DNA for the CDR3 is TGTGCCAGCAGCAACCGACAGGGGGCGGAAAAACTGTTTTTT.